One and the same sample provided the 16 T cell receptor beta chains below, sequenced in a study of T cell responses to AZD1222 COVID-19 vaccine. Generated by immunoSEQ multiplex PCR, the TCRdb table keeps only in-frame clones and is missing some. The data hold approximately 68,000 clones, with around 89% observed a single time. The material was peripheral blood, obtained on day 0 of AZD1222 vaccination. The receptors were gathered from an adult in good health.

The chain is built from TRBV9 and TRBJ2-7; possibly TRBD1 or TRBD2 for D (5 bases each). The CDR3 runs to 15 residues. CDR1 and CDR2 from the germline V gene are SGDLS and YYNGEE. Trimming took off 2 bases at V and 4 bases at J, with 16 bases between the two ends. CDR3 loop: CASSVGEGVQYEQYF. The DNA of the CDR3 is TGTGCCAGCAGCGTCGGGGAAGGGGTCCAATACGAGCAGTACTTC.

The rearrangement uses TRBV9 and TRBJ2-3, with 7 nucleotides matching TRBD2. CDR3 length equals 18 residues. The germline gives CDR1 SGDLS, CDR2 YYNGEE. After removal of 0 bases from V and 2 bases from J, the junction contained 12 bases not matched to a gene. This chain's CDR3 is CASSVGRAGLAVTDTQYF. The CDR3 coding sequence is TGTGCCAGCAGCGTAGGCCGGGCTGGGCTAGCGGTCACAGATACGCAGTATTTT.

The chain carries TRBV6-5 and TRBJ1-5, with unresolved D. Between the trimmed V and J ends, which lost 8 bases and 0 bases, there was a span of 11 bases. Germline CDR1 is MNHEY and CDR2 is SVGAGI. The CDR3 sequence is 14 residues long. CDR3 DNA: TGTGCCAGCGGGCAAATCTTTAGCAATCAGCCCCAGCATTTT. The encoded protein is CASGQIFSNQPQHF.

CDR3 loop: CASSQDQQTEAFF. For the CDR3, the DNA is TGCGCCAGCAGCCAAGATCAGCAAACTGAAGCTTTCTTT. V gene TRBV4-3 combines with J gene TRBJ1-1; no definite D call. Deletions cut 0 bases from V and 5 bases from J, with 7 bases between. The length of the CDR3 is 13 residues. The V gene's germline CDR1 is LGHNA and CDR2 YSLEER.

CDR3 loop: CASSLSFGELFF. Here the CDR3 DNA reads TGTGCCAGCAGTTTATCTTTCGGGGAGCTGTTTTTT. The chain combines TRBV27 with TRBJ2-2; D gene unclear. The germline V gene has CDR1 MNHEY and CDR2 SMNVEV (reference sequence). This CDR3 is built from 12 residues. The V end lost 0 bases, the J end lost 7 bases, and 3 bases lay between the germline ends.

This chain uses TRBV4-3 with TRBJ2-7, with 7 bases lining up with TRBD2. V dropped 8 bases and J dropped 5; count of bases not matched to a gene: 6. Germline CDR1 LGHNA, CDR2 YSLEER. The CDR3 extends over 12 amino acids. The CDR3 loop is CASGRGIHEQYF. CDR3 bases: TGCGCCAGCGGGAGGGGTATCCACGAGCAGTACTTC.

The gene calls are TRBV7-2 and TRBJ2-7, with D uncertain. Trimming removed 1 base from V and 4 bases from J, with 8 bases in between. The CDR3 totals 13 residues. The germline gives CDR1 SGHTA, CDR2 FQGNSA. In DNA form, the CDR3 reads TGTGCCAGCAGCTTAGGGGTCAGTTACGAGCAGTACTTC. This codes for CASSLGVSYEQYF.

CDR3 sequence (DNA): TGTGCCTGGAGTGTAGTTACCGAAGCTTTCTTT. Translated: CAWSVVTEAFF. The rearrangement uses TRBV30 and TRBJ1-1, with D hard to call. Germline CDR1 reads GTSNPN; CDR2 reads SVGIG (reference sequence). V lost 0 bases and J lost 8, with 7 bases in between. This CDR3 has 11 amino acids.

This clone has only a few counts. The chain links TRBV6-4 to TRBJ2-6, with D hard to call. Germline CDR1 MRHNA, CDR2 SNTAGT. Between the trimmed V and J ends, which lost 0 bases and 0 bases, there was a span of 3 bases. There are 15 residues in the CDR3. This CDR3 reads CASSDSSSGANVLTF. The CDR3, as DNA: TGTGCCAGCAGTGACTCTAGCTCTGGGGCCAACGTCCTGACTTTC.

The chain recombines TRBV9 with TRBJ2-3; TRBD2 matches 11 bases. In germline, CDR1 is SGDLS, CDR2 YYNGEE. This CDR3 contains 16 residues. Trimming removed 3 bases from V and 0 bases from J; junction bases left unmatched: 3. The CDR3 region has the DNA TGTGCCAGCAGCGCCCGACTAGCGGGGAGCACAGATACGCAGTATTTT. This gives the protein CASSARLAGSTDTQYF. Full variable domain (outside the CDR3, taken from reference TRBV9 and TRBJ2-3): DSGVTQTPKHLITATGQRVTLRCSPRSGDLSVYWYQQSLDQGLQFLIQYYNGEERAKGNILERFSAQQFPDLHSELNLSSLELGDSALYFCASSARLAGSTDTQYFGPGTRLTVL.

V usage is TRBV6-1 and J usage is TRBJ2-2; 11 bases line up with TRBD2. The CDR3 sequence is 16 residues long. Trimming removed 4 bases from V and 4 bases from J; junction bases left unmatched: 5. Germline values: CDR1 MNHNS, CDR2 SASEGT. The CDR3 nucleotides are TGTGCCAGCAGTGCCTCTAGCGGGGGGCCCACCGGGGAGCTGTTTTTT. Protein sequence: CASSASSGGPTGELFF.

V is TRBV19 and J is TRBJ1-5, with 7 bases matching TRBD1. The CDR3 totals 16 residues. Germline CDR1 and CDR2: LNHDA and SQIVND (reference sequence). The V gene end was trimmed by 7 bases and the J gene end by 0 bases; junction bases not matched to a gene: 9. CDR3 protein: CASTPGRGISNQPQHF. As DNA, the CDR3 is TGTGCCAGTACCCCTGGCAGGGGGATTAGCAATCAGCCCCAGCATTTT.

The chain combines TRBV2 with TRBJ2-5, with D uncertain. CDR1 and CDR2 (germline): SNHLY, FYNNEI. The CDR3 runs to 12 residues. Trimming stripped 10 bases from V and 1 base from J, with 10 bases between. CDR3 loop: CATQPGQETQYF. DNA for the CDR3: TGTGCCACCCAACCGGGCCAAGAGACCCAGTACTTC.

The J gene is TRBJ1-1, the V gene TRBV5-1, with D possibly being TRBD1 (6 bases). The CDR3 runs to 15 residues. Per the germline V gene, CDR1 is SGHRS and CDR2 is YFSETQ. Trimming cost V 5 bases and J 1 base, with 15 bases left between them. CDR3 amino acids: CASREQGSRNTEAFF. The CDR3 bases are TGCGCCAGCAGAGAACAGGGCTCGCGGAACACTGAAGCTTTCTTT.

The chain uses TRBV5-1 and TRBJ2-3, with a tentative D call TRBD2 (7 bases). CDR3 length: 13 amino acids. Germline V gene data show CDR1 as SGHRS and CDR2 as YFSETQ. Deletions cut 3 bases from V and 6 bases from J, with 11 bases between. The CDR3 sequence: CASSSGGRDTQYF. CDR3 in DNA: TGCGCCAGCAGCTCGGGGGGCAGGGATACGCAGTATTTT. Using reference TRBV5-1 and TRBJ2-3 for the parts outside the CDR3, the full variable domain is KAGVTQTPRYLIKTRGQQVTLSCSPISGHRSVSWYQQTPGQGLQFLFEYFSETQRNKGNFPGRFSGRQFSNSRSEMNVSTLELGDSALYLCASSSGGRDTQYFGPGTRLTVL.

The gene calls are TRBV11-3 and TRBJ2-1; 12 positions match TRBD2. Germline V gives CDR1 SGHNT, CDR2 YENEEA. With 1 base clipped from V and 8 bases from J, the junction kept 9 bases outside the gene matches. This CDR3 comprises 17 residues. In DNA, the CDR3 is TGTGCCAGCAGCTTAGGAGCTAGCGGGAGGGCCTTTGATGAGCAGTTCTTC. Translated, it gives CASSLGASGRAFDEQFF.